One sample yielded the 21 T cell receptor beta chains listed below, sequenced in a study of OX40 agonist ivuxolimab in advanced cancers. Method: immunoSEQ multiplex PCR; TCRdb's copy keeps in-frame clones and lacks some. The sample consists of about 94,000 clones, 92% of them appearing once. The sequencing used CD4+ or CD8+ T cells sorted from blood, collected in a trial of the OX40 agonist ivuxolimab. Every receptor here comes from an adult with an advanced solid tumor such as melanoma, head and neck, liver or kidney cancer.

This clone appeared a single time. This chain uses TRBV15 with TRBJ2-3, with D tentatively TRBD1 or TRBD2 (5 bases each). V shed 4 bases and J shed 1 base, with 15 bases lying between them. The CDR3 totals 16 residues. CDR1 LNHNV and CDR2 YYDKDF come from the germline V gene (reference sequence). This chain's CDR3 is CATSIRARGGTDTQYF. The CDR3 DNA follows: TGTGCCACCAGCATCCGGGCGAGGGGTGGCACAGATACGCAGTATTTT.

This chain connects TRBV4-2 to TRBJ2-1, with D unclear. The CDR3 length is 17 residues. Trimming cost V 0 bases and J 7 bases, with 19 bases left between them. Germline CDR1 LGHNA, CDR2 YNFKEQ. CDR3 nucleotides: TGTGCCAGCAGCCAAGATCAGGTTAGGAGTTCGGTAAATGAGCAGTTCTTC. Its protein product is CASSQDQVRSSVNEQFF.

This clone was found once. The rearrangement uses TRBV5-1 and TRBJ2-2, with D perhaps TRBD1 or TRBD2 (6 bases each). V shed 5 bases and J shed 4 bases, with 18 bases lying between them. The CDR3 has 16 amino acids. CDR1 is SGHRS and CDR2 is YFSETQ in the germline V gene. CDR3 protein: CASSLEGTFVTGELFF. CDR3 DNA sequence: TGCGCCAGCAGTCTGGAGGGGACATTTGTCACCGGGGAGCTGTTTTTT.

The gene calls are TRBV5-1 and TRBJ1-1; no reliable D call. The germline CDR1 and CDR2 sequences are SGHRS and YFSETQ. The CDR3 runs 13 residues. V was cut by 2 bases and J by 1 base, with 6 bases left in between. This CDR3 reads CASSLMENTEAFF. In DNA, the CDR3 is TGCGCCAGCAGCTTAATGGAGAACACTGAAGCTTTCTTT.

The table lists this clone with a count of one. The chain is built from TRBV15 and TRBJ2-5; TRBD1 matches 7 bases. The CDR3 runs to 14 residues. The V segment lost 3 bases and the J segment 5 bases; nucleotides outside the gene matches: 6. Germline-derived CDR1 and CDR2 are LNHNV and YYDKDF (reference sequence). The CDR3, as DNA: TGTGCCACCAGCAGCTTAACAGGGGCTGAGACCCAGTACTTC. Residues: CATSSLTGAETQYF. The full variable domain, rest sourced from reference TRBV15 and TRBJ2-5, is DAMVIQNPRYQVTQFGKPVTLSCSQTLNHNVMYWYQQKSSQAPKLLFHYYDKDFNNEADTPDNFQSRRPNTSFCFLDIRSPGLGDTAMYLCATSSLTGAETQYFGPGTRLLVL.

The chain combines TRBV9 with TRBJ2-5; TRBD2 is a possible D gene (6 bases). Trimming left V 0 bases short and J 2 bases short, with 11 bases between. Germline V gives CDR1 SGDLS, CDR2 YYNGEE. CDR3 length equals 15 residues. CDR3 amino acids: CASSVVGLGQETQYF. CDR3 sequence (DNA): TGTGCCAGCAGCGTAGTGGGACTTGGGCAAGAGACCCAGTACTTC.

This chain links TRBV27 with TRBJ2-7; D assignment may be TRBD1 or TRBD2 (5 bases each). Looked up from germline, CDR1 is MNHEY and CDR2 is SMNVEV (reference sequence). Trimming removed 5 bases at V and 2 bases at J, with 16 bases between. The CDR3 is made up of 15 amino acids. Here the CDR3 reads CASSPPGTPTYEQYF. The CDR3, as DNA: TGTGCCAGCAGTCCCCCCGGGACCCCTACCTACGAGCAGTACTTC.

The rearrangement uses TRBV5-6 and TRBJ1-1; 10 nucleotides align to TRBD1. Per the germline V gene, CDR1 is SGHDT and CDR2 is YYEEEE. The CDR3 covers 18 residues. J was trimmed by 1 base and V by 1 base; bases with no gene match: 10. The CDR3 sequence: CASSLWGQGFRGNTEAFF. CDR3 sequence (DNA): TGTGCCAGCAGCTTGTGGGGACAGGGGTTTAGGGGGAACACTGAAGCTTTCTTT.

The rearrangement joins TRBV7-8 to TRBJ1-1, with TRBD1 as a possible D gene (6 bases). V lost 5 bases, J lost 3 bases, and 16 bases lay in between. CDR3 length equals 15 residues. The germline gives CDR1 SGHVS, CDR2 FQNEAQ. CDR3: CASSVALGGHTEAFF. The CDR3, as DNA: TGTGCCAGCAGCGTGGCCCTTGGGGGGCACACTGAAGCTTTCTTT.

V gene TRBV4-1 combines with J gene TRBJ2-7; D is unresolved. Germline V gene data show CDR1 as MGHRA and CDR2 as YSYEKL. The CDR3 is made up of 14 amino acids. The V gene lost 0 bases and the J gene lost 7 bases, with 13 bases spanning the gap. The DNA of the CDR3 is TGCGCCAGCAGCCAAGATAGCCCCGCGGAGGAGCAGTACTTC. This translates into CASSQDSPAEEQYF.

V and J are TRBV7-8 and TRBJ1-1; D is unresolved. Germline CDR1 SGHVS, CDR2 FQNEAQ. Trimming took off 3 bases at V and 1 base at J, with 15 bases between the two ends. The CDR3 has 16 amino acids. The CDR3 nucleotides read TGTGCCAGCAGCTTTTACCCTCAGTGGGGGAACACTGAAGCTTTCTTT. Amino acids: CASSFYPQWGNTEAFF.

V usage is TRBV6-5 and J usage is TRBJ2-1; a weak D match, TRBD1 (6 bases). Trimming cost V 6 bases and J 3 bases, with 15 bases left between them. The germline CDR1 and CDR2 sequences are MNHEY and SVGAGI. This CDR3 is 15 amino acids long. DNA for the CDR3: TGTGCCAGCAGGACGGACAGCCCGAACTACAATGAGCAGTTCTTC. Encoded protein: CASRTDSPNYNEQFF.

The chain employs TRBV27 and TRBJ2-5; D gene ambiguous. The length of the CDR3 is 15 residues. The germline CDR1 and CDR2 sequences are MNHEY and SMNVEV (reference sequence). Trimming took off 3 bases at V and 4 bases at J, with 15 bases between the two ends. The CDR3 protein is CASSLSLDGVETQYF. The CDR3 nucleotides read TGTGCCAGCAGTTTGTCACTGGACGGAGTAGAGACCCAGTACTTC.

V usage is TRBV29-1 and J usage is TRBJ1-2; D may be TRBD1 (6 bases). The germline gives CDR1 SQVTM, CDR2 ANQGSEA. V lost 3 bases and J lost 8, with 16 bases in between. The CDR3 totals 13 residues. The CDR3 region has the DNA TGCAGCGTTGAGGGGGCCGGGGCTTGGGGCTACACCTTC. As protein: CSVEGAGAWGYTF.

The genes are TRBV4-1 and TRBJ2-7; no clear D gene. V lost 4 bases to trimming and J lost 3 bases, with 13 bases between them. The CDR3 loop spans 14 amino acids. Germline values: CDR1 MGHRA, CDR2 YSYEKL. CDR3 residues: CASSLKEGLYEQYF. As DNA, the CDR3 is TGCGCCAGCAGCCTCAAAGAAGGCCTCTACGAGCAGTACTTC.

This clone was seen just once. The chain employs TRBV6-5 and TRBJ1-2, with 8 bases fitting TRBD1. Trimming removed 4 bases from V and 4 bases from J; junction bases left unmatched: 8. The germline CDR1 and CDR2 sequences are MNHEY and SVGAGI. The CDR3 loop spans 15 amino acids. The CDR3 sequence: CASSFGQGGGYGYTF. The CDR3 coding sequence is TGTGCCAGCAGTTTTGGACAGGGAGGTGGCTATGGCTACACCTTC.

This chain joins TRBV19 and TRBJ2-7; 7 bases agree with TRBD1. Germline CDR1 is LNHDA and CDR2 is SQIVND (reference sequence). V lost 9 bases and J lost 3; bases outside the gene matches: 11. The CDR3 is 14 residues long. As DNA, the CDR3 is TGTGCCAGCTCCAAAAGGGACAGTTTCTACGAGCAGTACTTC. Translation: CASSKRDSFYEQYF.

The V and J genes are TRBV10-1 and TRBJ2-3; either TRBD1 or TRBD2 may fit D (5 bases each). Trimming cost V 1 base and J 4 bases, with 18 bases left between them. Per the germline V gene, CDR1 is WNHNN and CDR2 is SYGVQD (reference sequence). This CDR3 region has 17 residues. The CDR3 is CASSELKTGVGADTQYF. The CDR3 DNA reads TGCGCCAGCAGTGAGTTGAAGACGGGTGTGGGGGCAGATACGCAGTATTTT.

The chain is built from TRBV4-1 and TRBJ1-2; D not certain. The V end was cut by 8 bases, the J end by 6 bases, with 7 bases between. This CDR3 is 10 amino acids long. Germline CDR1 and CDR2: MGHRA and YSYEKL. The CDR3 nucleotides are TGCGCCAGCTTCCAACATGGCTACACCTTC. This encodes CASFQHGYTF.

The V gene is TRBV5-6, the J gene TRBJ2-7; D call uncertain. Trimming removed 4 bases from V and 4 bases from J, with 18 bases in between. Per germline, CDR1 SGHDT and CDR2 YYEEEE. CDR3 size: 15 residues. CDR3 DNA: TGTGCCAGCAGCCGAGGTGGCACCGGTTGGTACGAGCAGTACTTC. Protein sequence: CASSRGGTGWYEQYF. Full variable domain (remainder filled in from reference TRBV5-6 and TRBJ2-7): DAGVTQSPTHLIKTRGQQVTLRCSPKSGHDTVSWYQQALGQGPQFIFQYYEEEERQRGNFPDRFSGHQFPNYSSELNVNALLLGDSALYLCASSRGGTGWYEQYFGPGTRLTVT.

The V call is TRBV7-8, the J call TRBJ2-2; tentative D call: TRBD1 (5 bases). Germline V gene sequence: CDR1 SGHVS, CDR2 FQNEAQ. The germline V and J ends were trimmed by 8 bases and 4 bases, with 11 bases remaining between them. The CDR3 runs to 13 residues. CDR3 in amino acids: CASVGVFTGELFF. The CDR3, as DNA: TGTGCCAGCGTAGGGGTCTTCACCGGGGAGCTGTTTTTT.